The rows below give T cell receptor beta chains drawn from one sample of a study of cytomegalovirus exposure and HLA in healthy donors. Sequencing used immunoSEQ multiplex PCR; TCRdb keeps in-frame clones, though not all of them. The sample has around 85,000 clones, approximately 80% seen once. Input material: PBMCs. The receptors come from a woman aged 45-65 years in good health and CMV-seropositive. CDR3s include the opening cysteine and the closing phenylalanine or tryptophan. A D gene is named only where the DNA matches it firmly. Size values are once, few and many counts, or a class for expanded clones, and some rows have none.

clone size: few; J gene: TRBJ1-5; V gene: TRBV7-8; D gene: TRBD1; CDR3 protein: CASSLRVRGQGNQPQHF; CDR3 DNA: TGTGCCAGCAGCTTAAGGGTTCGGGGACAGGGGAATCAGCCCCAGCATTTT
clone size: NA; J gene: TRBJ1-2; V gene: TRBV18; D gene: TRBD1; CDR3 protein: CASSRTGGEGYTF; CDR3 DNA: TGTGCCAGCTCACGGACAGGGGGCGAGGGCTACACCTTC
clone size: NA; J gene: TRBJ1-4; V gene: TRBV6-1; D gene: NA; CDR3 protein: CASTNALFQYEKLFF; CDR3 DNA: TGTGCCAGCACTAATGCCCTTTTCCAATATGAAAAACTGTTTTTT
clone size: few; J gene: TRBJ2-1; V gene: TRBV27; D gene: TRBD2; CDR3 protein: CASSLYGGGVDEQFF; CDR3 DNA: TGTGCCAGCAGTTTGTACGGGGGGGGAGTCGATGAGCAGTTCTTC
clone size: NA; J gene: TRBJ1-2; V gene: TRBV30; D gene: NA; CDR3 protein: CAWDTGFGYTF; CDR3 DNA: TGTGCCTGGGATACAGGGTTTGGCTACACCTTC
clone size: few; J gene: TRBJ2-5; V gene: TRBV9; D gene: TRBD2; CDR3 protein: CASSLPMTSGPYEETQYF; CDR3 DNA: TGTGCCAGCAGCCTACCCATGACTAGCGGGCCCTACGAAGAGACCCAGTACTTC
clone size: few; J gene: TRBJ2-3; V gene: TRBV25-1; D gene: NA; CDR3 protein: CASSELDWVTDTQYF; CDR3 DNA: TGTGCCAGCAGTGAACTGGACTGGGTTACAGATACGCAGTATTTT
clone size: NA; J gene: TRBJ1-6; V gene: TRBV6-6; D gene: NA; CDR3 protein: CASSYTTVTYNSPLHF; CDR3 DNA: TGTGCCAGCAGTTACACGACAGTTACCTATAATTCACCCCTCCACTTT
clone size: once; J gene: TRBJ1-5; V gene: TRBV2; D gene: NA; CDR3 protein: CASSGGQGNNQPQHF; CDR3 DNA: TGTGCCAGCAGTGGGGGCCAGGGTAACAATCAGCCCCAGCATTTT
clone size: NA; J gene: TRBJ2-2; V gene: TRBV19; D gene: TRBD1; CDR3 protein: CASSMGQGTGELFF; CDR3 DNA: TGTGCCAGTAGTATGGGACAGGGAACCGGGGAGCTGTTTTTT
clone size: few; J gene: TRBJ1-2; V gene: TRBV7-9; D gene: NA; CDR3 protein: CASSRLGRGDDYGYTF; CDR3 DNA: TGTGCCAGCAGCCGACTGGGTAGGGGCGATGACTATGGCTACACCTTC
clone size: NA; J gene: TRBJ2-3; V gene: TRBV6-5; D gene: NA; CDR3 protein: CASSPRSAQYF; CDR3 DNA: TGTGCCAGCAGTCCTCGGAGTGCGCAGTATTTT
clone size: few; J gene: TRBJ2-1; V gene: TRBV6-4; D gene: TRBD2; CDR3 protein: CASSSGGSSYNEQFF; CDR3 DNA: TGTGCCAGCAGTAGCGGGGGGTCTTCCTACAATGAGCAGTTCTTC
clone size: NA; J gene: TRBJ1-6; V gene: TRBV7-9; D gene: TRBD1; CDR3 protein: CASSSQGADNSPLHF; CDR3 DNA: TGTGCCAGCAGCTCACAGGGGGCCGATAATTCACCCCTCCACTTT
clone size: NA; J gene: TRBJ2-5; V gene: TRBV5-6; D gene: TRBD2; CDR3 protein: CASSEGLAGAETQYF; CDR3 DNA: TGTGCCAGCAGCGAAGGACTAGCGGGGGCAGAGACCCAGTACTTC
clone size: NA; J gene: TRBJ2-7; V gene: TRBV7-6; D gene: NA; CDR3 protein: CASSLRLAGNEQYF; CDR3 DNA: TGTGCCAGCAGCCTTCGCTTAGCAGGGAACGAGCAGTACTTC
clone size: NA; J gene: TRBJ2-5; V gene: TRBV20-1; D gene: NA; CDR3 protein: CSAQTRGTQYF; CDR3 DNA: TGCAGTGCCCAGACGAGAGGGACCCAGTACTTC
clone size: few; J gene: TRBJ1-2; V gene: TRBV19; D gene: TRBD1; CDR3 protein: CASRQLGDRTNYGYTF; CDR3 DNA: TGTGCCAGTAGACAACTAGGGGACAGAACTAACTATGGCTACACCTTC
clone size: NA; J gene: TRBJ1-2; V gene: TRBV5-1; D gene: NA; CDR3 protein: CASKRENGGNYGYTF; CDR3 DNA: TGCGCCAGCAAACGCGAGAACGGGGGGAACTATGGCTACACCTTC
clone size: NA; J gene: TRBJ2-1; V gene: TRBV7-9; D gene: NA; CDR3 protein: CSSSFGVNEQFF; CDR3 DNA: TGTTCCAGCAGCTTCGGAGTGAATGAGCAGTTCTTC
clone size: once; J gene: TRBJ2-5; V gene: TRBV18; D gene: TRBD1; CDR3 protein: CASSPPGQGLSSQYF; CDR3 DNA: TGTGCCAGCTCACCACCGGGACAGGGTTTGTCGTCCCAGTACTTC
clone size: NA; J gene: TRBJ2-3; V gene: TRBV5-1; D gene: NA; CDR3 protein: CASSFQGLPADTQYF; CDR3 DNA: TGCGCCAGCAGCTTCCAGGGGCTTCCCGCAGATACGCAGTATTTT
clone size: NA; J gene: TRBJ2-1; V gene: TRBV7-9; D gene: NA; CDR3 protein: CASPRETYNEQFF; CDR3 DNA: TGTGCCAGCCCCAGGGAAACTTACAATGAGCAGTTCTTC
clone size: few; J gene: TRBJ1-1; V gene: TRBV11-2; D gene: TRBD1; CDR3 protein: CASSFDTGVTEAFF; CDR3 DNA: TGTGCCAGCAGCTTCGACACAGGGGTAACTGAAGCTTTCTTT
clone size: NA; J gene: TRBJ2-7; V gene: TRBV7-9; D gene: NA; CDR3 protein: CASTISGLTYEQYF; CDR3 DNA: TGTGCCAGCACCATCTCCGGGTTGACCTACGAGCAGTACTTC
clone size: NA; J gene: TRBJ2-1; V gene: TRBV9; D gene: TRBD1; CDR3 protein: CASSPTGTAYNEQFF; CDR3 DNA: TGTGCCAGCAGCCCGACCGGGACAGCCTACAATGAGCAGTTCTTC
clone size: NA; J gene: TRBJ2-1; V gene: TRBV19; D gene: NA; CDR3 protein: CASSIGARGSYNEQFF; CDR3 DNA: TGTGCCAGTAGTATAGGCGCCAGGGGTTCATACAATGAGCAGTTCTTC
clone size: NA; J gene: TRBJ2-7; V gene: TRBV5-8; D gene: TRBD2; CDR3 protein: CASRGGGSYEQYF; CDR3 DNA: TGTGCCAGCCGCGGCGGGGGCTCCTACGAGCAGTACTTC
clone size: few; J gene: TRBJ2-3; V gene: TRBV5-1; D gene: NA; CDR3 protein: CASSLGSRTDTQYF; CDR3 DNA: TGCGCCAGCAGCTTGGGGAGCCGCACAGATACGCAGTATTTT
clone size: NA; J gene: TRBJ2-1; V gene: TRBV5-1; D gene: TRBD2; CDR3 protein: CASSYAGGGYEQFF; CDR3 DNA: TGCGCCAGCAGCTATGCGGGGGGTGGGTATGAGCAGTTCTTC
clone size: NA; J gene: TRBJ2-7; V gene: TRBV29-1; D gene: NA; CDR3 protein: CSASGFGGDEQYF; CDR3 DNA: TGCAGCGCCTCGGGCTTCGGAGGCGACGAGCAGTACTTC
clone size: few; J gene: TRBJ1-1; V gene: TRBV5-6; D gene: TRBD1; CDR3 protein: CASSQLGQLNTEAFF; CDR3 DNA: TGTGCCAGCAGCCAACTGGGACAGTTGAACACTGAAGCTTTCTTT
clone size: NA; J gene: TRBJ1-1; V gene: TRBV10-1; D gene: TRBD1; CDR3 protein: CASSERQGRTEAFF; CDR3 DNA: TGCGCCAGCAGTGAGAGACAGGGAAGAACTGAAGCTTTCTTT
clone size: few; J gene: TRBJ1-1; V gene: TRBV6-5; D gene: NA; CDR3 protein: CASSFTGVNTEAFF; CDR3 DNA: TGTGCCAGCAGTTTTACGGGGGTAAACACTGAAGCTTTCTTT
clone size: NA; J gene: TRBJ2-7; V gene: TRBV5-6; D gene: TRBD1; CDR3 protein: CASSRQGASYEQYF; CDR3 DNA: TGTGCCAGCAGCCGACAGGGGGCATCCTACGAGCAGTACTTC
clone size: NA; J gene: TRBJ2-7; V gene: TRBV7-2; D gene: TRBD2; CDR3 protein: CASSFLAGGPYEQYF; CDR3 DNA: TGTGCCAGCAGCTTCCTAGCGGGGGGGCCTTACGAGCAGTACTTC
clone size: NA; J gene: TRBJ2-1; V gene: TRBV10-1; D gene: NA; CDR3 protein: CASSEGDARRYNEQFF; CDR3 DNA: TGCGCCAGCAGTGAAGGTGACGCTCGGAGGTACAATGAGCAGTTCTTC
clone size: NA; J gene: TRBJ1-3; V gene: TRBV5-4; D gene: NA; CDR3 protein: CASSSSTRTGGRDTIYF; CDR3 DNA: TGTGCCAGCAGCTCTTCTACCAGGACCGGGGGTAGAGACACCATATATTTT
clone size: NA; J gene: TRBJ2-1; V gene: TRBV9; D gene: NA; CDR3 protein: CASSVYEQFF; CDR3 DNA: TGTGCCAGCAGCGTCTATGAGCAGTTCTTC
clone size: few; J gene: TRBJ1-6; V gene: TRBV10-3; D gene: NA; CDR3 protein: CAISGQEGDSSPLHF; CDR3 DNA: TGTGCCATCAGTGGCCAAGAGGGGGATAGTTCACCCCTCCACTTT
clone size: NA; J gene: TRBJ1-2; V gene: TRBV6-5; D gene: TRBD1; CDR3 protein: CASSYEGQGTYGYTF; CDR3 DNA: TGTGCCAGCAGTTACGAGGGACAGGGGACCTATGGCTACACCTTC
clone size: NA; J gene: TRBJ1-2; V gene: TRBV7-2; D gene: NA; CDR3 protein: CASSLVEAGGYTF; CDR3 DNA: TGTGCCAGCAGCTTAGTGGAGGCCGGGGGCTACACCTTC
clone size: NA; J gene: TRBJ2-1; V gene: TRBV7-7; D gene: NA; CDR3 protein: CASSTGGLNEQFF; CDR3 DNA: TGTGCTAGCAGCACCGGGGGTTTAAATGAGCAGTTCTTC
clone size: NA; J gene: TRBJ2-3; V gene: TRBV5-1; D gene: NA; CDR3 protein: CASSFYNGDTQYF; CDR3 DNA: TGCGCCAGCAGCTTTTACAATGGAGATACGCAGTATTTT
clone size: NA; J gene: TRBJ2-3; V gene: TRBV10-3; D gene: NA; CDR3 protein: CAIVDGITDTQYF; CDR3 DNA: TGTGCCATCGTGGACGGGATCACAGATACGCAGTATTTT
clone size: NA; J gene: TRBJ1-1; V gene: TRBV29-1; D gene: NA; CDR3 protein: CSVGGVNTEAFF; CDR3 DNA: TGCAGCGTTGGTGGAGTGAACACTGAAGCTTTCTTT
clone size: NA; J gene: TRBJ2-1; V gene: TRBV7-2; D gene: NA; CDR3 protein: CASSHRNPGLGGEFF; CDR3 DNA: TGTGCCAGCAGCCATAGGAATCCGGGCCTCGGCGGGGAGTTCTTC
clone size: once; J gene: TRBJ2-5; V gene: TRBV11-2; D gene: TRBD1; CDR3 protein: CASNHGTGGETQYF; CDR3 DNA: TGTGCCAGCAACCATGGGACAGGGGGAGAGACCCAGTACTTC
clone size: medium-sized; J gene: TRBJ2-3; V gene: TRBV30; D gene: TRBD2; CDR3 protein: CAWSALPGLALSTDTQYF; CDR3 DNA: TGTGCCTGGAGTGCCCTGCCGGGACTAGCATTGAGCACAGATACGCAGTATTTT
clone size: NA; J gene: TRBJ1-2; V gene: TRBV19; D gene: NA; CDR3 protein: CASSWGLGYTF; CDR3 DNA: TGTGCCAGTAGTTGGGGGCTAGGCTACACCTTC
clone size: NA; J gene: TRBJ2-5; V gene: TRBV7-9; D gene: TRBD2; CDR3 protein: CSSSSGLAGGETQYF; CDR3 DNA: TGTTCCAGCAGCTCGGGACTAGCGGGAGGGGAGACCCAGTACTTC
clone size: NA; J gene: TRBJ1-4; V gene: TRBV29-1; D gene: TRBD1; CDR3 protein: CSVEDLGTGTKKLFF; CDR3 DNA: TGCAGCGTTGAAGATCTCGGGACAGGGACGAAAAAACTGTTTTTT